This entry is about one T cell receptor beta chain. How the authors handled the data: How many nucleated cells were present was estimated from reference gene primer amplification. Assay: immunoSEQ multiplex PCR; the TCRdb copy retains only in-frame clones and omits some. The V and J calls and clone size were taken over from that table, and D and trimming were inferred from the DNA. This table holds 55,000 to 85,000 clones, 79% found once. The V gene lost 3 bases and the J gene lost 4 bases, with 12 bases spanning the gap. CDR3 length: 14 amino acids. CDR1 is MNHEY and CDR2 is SMNVEV in the germline V gene (reference sequence). The record originates from a study of blood T cell repertoires in COVID-19. Study context: Donors in the United States, Italy and Spain gave samples during acute or convalescent COVID-19.

The sequencing input was peripheral blood. V gene TRBV27 combines with J gene TRBJ1-2; D is uncertain. This TCR was sampled from a man aged 55 to 70 with active or convalescent COVID-19. CDR3 in DNA: TGTGCCAGCAGTTTGAGACAACGGGGCTATGGCTACACCTTC. Translation gives CASSLRQRGYGYTF.